Described below is a single T cell receptor (beta chain) sequence and its context. What it recognizes is unknown. The germline V gene encodes CDR1 SNHLY and CDR2 FYNNEI. The CDR3 consists of 11 residues. With 6 bases removed from V and 4 bases from J, the gap between germline ends came to 7 bases. This sample stems from a study of graft-versus-host responses after intestinal transplantation. Looking at the study overall: Among the recipients, all got anti-thymocyte globulin induction and then tacrolimus and steroids for about three years.

Sequenced by immunoSEQ multiplex PCR; TCRdb stores in-frame clones only, minus some. The sample carries around 97,000 clones, under 95% recorded once. This clonotype was sampled from a human donor who received an intestinal transplant. This sequence joins TRBV2 and TRBJ2-7, with no clear D. The sample consisted of unstimulated CD8+ T cells sorted from spleen or lymph node cells, taken before intestinal transplant. This CDR3 is CASSPGYEQYF. The DNA for the CDR3 is TGTGCCAGCAGCCCTGGATACGAGCAGTACTTC.